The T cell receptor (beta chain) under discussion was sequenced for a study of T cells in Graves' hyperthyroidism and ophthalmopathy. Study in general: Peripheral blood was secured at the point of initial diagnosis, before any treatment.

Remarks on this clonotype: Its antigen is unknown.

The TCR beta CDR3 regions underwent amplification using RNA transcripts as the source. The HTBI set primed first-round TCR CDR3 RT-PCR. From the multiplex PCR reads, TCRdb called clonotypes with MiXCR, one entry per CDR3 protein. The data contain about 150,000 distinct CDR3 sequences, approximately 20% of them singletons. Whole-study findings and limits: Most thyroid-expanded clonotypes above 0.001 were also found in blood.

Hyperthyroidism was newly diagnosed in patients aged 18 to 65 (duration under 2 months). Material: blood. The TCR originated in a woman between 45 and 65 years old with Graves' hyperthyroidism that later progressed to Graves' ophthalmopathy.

This CDR3 reads CASSQRNTIYF. CDR3 DNA: TGTGCCAGCAGCCAGCGAAACACCATATATTTT. This chain links TRBV12-3 or TRBV12-4 with TRBJ1-3, with unresolved D. The CDR3 sequence is 11 residues long. Trimming stripped 6 bases from V and 5 bases from J, with 5 bases between.